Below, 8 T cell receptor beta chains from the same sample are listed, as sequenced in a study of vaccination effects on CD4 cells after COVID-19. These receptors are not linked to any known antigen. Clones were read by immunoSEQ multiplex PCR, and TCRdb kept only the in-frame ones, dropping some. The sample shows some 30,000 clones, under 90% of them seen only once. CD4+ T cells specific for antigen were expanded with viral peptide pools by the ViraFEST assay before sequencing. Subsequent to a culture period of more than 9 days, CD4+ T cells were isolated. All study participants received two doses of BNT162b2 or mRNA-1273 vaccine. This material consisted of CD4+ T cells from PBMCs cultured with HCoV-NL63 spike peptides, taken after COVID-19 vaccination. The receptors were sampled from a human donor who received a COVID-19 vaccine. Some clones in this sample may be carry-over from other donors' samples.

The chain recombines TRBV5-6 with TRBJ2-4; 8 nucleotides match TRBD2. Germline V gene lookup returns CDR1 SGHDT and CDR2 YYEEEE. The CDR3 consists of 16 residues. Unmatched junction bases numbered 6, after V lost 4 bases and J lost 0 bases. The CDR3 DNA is TGTGCCAGCAGCCGCCTACTAGCGGTAGCCAAAAACATTCAGTACTTC. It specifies CASSRLLAVAKNIQYF.

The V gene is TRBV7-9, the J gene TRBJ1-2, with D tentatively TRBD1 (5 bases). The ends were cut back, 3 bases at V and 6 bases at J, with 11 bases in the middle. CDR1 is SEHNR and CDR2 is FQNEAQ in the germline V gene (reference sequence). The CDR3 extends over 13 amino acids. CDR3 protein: CASSFEGAHGYTF. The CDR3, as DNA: TGTGCCAGCAGCTTCGAAGGGGCTCATGGCTACACCTTC.

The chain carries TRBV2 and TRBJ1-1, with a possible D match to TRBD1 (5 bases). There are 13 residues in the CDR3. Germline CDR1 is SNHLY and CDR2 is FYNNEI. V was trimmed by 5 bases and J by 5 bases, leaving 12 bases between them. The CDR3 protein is CASSSVGGTEAFF. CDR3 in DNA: TGTGCCAGCAGTTCAGTGGGGGGGACTGAAGCTTTCTTT.

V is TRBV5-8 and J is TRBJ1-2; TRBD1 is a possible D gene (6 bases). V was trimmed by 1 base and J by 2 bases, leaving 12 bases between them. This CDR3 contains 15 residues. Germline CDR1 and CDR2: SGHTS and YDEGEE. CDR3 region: CASSLRVGANYGYTF. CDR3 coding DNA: TGTGCCAGCAGCTTGCGTGTGGGGGCGAACTATGGCTACACCTTC.

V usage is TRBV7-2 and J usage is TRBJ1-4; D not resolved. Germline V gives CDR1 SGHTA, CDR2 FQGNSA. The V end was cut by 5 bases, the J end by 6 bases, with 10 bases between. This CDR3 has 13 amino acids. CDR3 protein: CASSVYLDEKLFF. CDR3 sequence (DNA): TGTGCCAGCAGCGTATACTTGGATGAAAAACTGTTTTTT.

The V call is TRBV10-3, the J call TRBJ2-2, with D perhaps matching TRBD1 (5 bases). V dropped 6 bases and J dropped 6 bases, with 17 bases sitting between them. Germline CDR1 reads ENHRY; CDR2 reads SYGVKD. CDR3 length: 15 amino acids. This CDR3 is CAISSRAMGSGELFF. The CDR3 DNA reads TGTGCCATCAGCAGCAGGGCCATGGGATCCGGGGAGCTGTTTTTT.

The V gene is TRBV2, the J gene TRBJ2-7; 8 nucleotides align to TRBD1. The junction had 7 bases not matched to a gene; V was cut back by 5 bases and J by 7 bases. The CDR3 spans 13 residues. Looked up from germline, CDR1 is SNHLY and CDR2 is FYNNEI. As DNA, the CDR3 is TGTGCCAGCAGTTCAGACAGGGGCTGGGAGCAGTACGTC. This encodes CASSSDRGWEQYV.

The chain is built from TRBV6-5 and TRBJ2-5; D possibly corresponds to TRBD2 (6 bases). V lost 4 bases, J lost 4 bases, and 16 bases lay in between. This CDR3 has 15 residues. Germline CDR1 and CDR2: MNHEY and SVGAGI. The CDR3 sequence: CASSFAGDSSETQYF. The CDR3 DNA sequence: TGTGCCAGCAGTTTTGCCGGGGACTCCTCAGAGACCCAGTACTTC.